A selection of T cell receptor beta chains follows, all from one sample in a study of T cells in localized non-small cell lung cancer. Only in-frame clones appear in the TCRdb table, and some are missing; sequencing was by immunoSEQ multiplex PCR. The sample shows around 9,000 clones, about 44% of them seen only once. The sequencing used lymph node tissue, collected before any cancer treatment. The receptors here all came from a woman between 35 and 75 years old with stage I lung adenocarcinoma. Each CDR3 is given with its conserved first and last residue. The order of the fields is V gene, J gene, CDR3 protein.

TRBV18	TRBJ2-1	CASSPGLAGEQFF
TRBV11-1	TRBJ2-1	CASSAATSGVRQFF
TRBV18	TRBJ2-1	CASSPLTGLYNEQFF
TRBV12-5	TRBJ2-2	CATRTGNTGELFF
TRBV9	TRBJ2-7	CASSDPRDYEQYF
TRBV6-8	TRBJ2-7	CASTGGGYEQYF
TRBV7-2	TRBJ2-3	CASSANTGAFRDF
TRBV6-8	TRBJ1-1	CASRGSERGTEAFF
TRBV9	TRBJ1-1	CASSVVGTGTTEAFF
TRBV29-1	TRBJ1-1	CSVEFQAKNTEAFF
TRBV22-1	TRBJ1-1	CASKRTGLWNTEAFF
TRBV30	TRBJ1-4	CATSHRGQGLLGREKLFF
TRBV5-1	TRBJ2-4	CASSGTGTGDDIQYF
TRBV11-3	TRBJ2-5	CASSREGRGETQYF
TRBV5-1	TRBJ1-4	CASKEGALGLNEKLFF
TRBV6-7	TRBJ1-2	CASTQGAWTGYTF